The 18 T cell receptor beta chains below were found in one sample sequenced in a study of blood T cell repertoires in COVID-19. TCRdb's table, derived via immunoSEQ multiplex PCR, lists solely in-frame clones and lacks some. The sample gives approximately 190,000 clones, more than 75% of which show up once; roughly 6% is in the top ten. Sequencing used peripheral blood. Receptors originate from a man aged 40-49 years with active or convalescent COVID-19.

V and J are TRBV10-3 and TRBJ1-1; TRBD1 might be the D (5 bases). Deletions cut 2 bases from V and 6 bases from J, with 10 bases between. The germline V gene has CDR1 ENHRY and CDR2 SYGVKD. This CDR3 is 13 amino acids long. Here the CDR3 DNA reads TGTGCCATCAGTGAGACACAGGAGTCTGAAGCTTTCTTT. Translating gives CAISETQESEAFF.

Comments on this clone: The same CDR3 arises from other DNA sequences in this sample as well. The rearrangement joins TRBV24-1 to TRBJ1-4; TRBD1 aligns across 8 bases. This CDR3 is built from 15 residues. From germline, CDR1 is KGHDR and CDR2 SFDVKD. Trimming at V came to 2 bases and at J to 7 bases, leaving 5 bases not matched to a gene. The CDR3 sequence is CATSDSGGAGEKLFF. The CDR3 nucleotides are TGTGCCACCAGTGATTCAGGGGGCGCAGGTGAAAAACTGTTTTTT.

The J gene is TRBJ2-7, the V gene TRBV27, with a weak D call TRBD1 (5 bases). Germline assignment: CDR1 MNHEY and CDR2 SMNVEV (reference sequence). The CDR3 loop spans 14 amino acids. The V end lost 2 bases, the J end lost 3 bases, and 11 bases lay between the germline ends. The CDR3 is CASSLSDRNYEQYF. The CDR3 DNA follows: TGTGCCAGCAGTTTAAGCGACAGAAACTACGAGCAGTACTTC.

The chain links TRBV6-1 to TRBJ2-3; D perhaps matches TRBD1 (6 bases). The CDR3 contains 17 residues. In germline, CDR1 is MNHNS, CDR2 SASEGT. V gave up 0 bases and J gave up 1 base, with 14 bases separating them. The DNA for the CDR3 is TGTGCCAGCAGTGAAGCGGGGGCGGGTCGCCGCACAGATACGCAGTATTTT. Encoded protein: CASSEAGAGRRTDTQYF.

This clone has only one observation. The chain couples TRBV28 to TRBJ2-2; D is unclear. CDR3 size: 12 residues. Trimming pared 2 bases from V and 5 bases from J, leaving 3 bases between. The germline V gene has CDR1 MDHEN and CDR2 SYDVKM. The CDR3 here is CASSLLTGELFF. The CDR3 nucleotides are TGTGCCAGCAGTTTACTAACCGGGGAGCTGTTTTTT. Using reference TRBV28 and TRBJ2-2 for the parts outside the CDR3, the full variable domain is DVKVTQSSRYLVKRTGEKVFLECVQDMDHENMFWYRQDPGLGLRLIYFSYDVKMKEKGDIPEGYSVSREKKERFSLILESASTNQTSMYLCASSLLTGELFFGEGSRLTVL.

The chain couples TRBV10-3 to TRBJ2-5; 7 bases fit TRBD2. V gave up 6 bases and J gave up 2 bases; unmatched junction bases: 6. CDR1 and CDR2 from the germline V gene are ENHRY and SYGVKD. The CDR3 consists of 14 residues. The CDR3 protein is CAISMREGQETQYF. For the CDR3, the DNA is TGTGCCATCAGCATGAGGGAGGGACAAGAGACCCAGTACTTC.

The DNA for the CDR3 is TGTGCCAGCAGCCCCTCTCCGGGAGACTACGAGCAGTACTTC. It yields the protein CASSPSPGDYEQYF. The gene calls are TRBV14 and TRBJ2-7; D perhaps matches TRBD2 (6 bases). Germline-derived CDR1 and CDR2 are SGHDN and FVKESK. V was cut by 4 bases and J by 3 bases, with 13 bases left in between. The CDR3 totals 14 residues.

The J gene is TRBJ1-2, the V gene TRBV12-3 or TRBV12-4, with D maybe TRBD1 (5 bases). The CDR3 is made up of 12 amino acids. Trimming took off 3 bases at V and 8 bases at J, with 10 bases between the two ends. The CDR3 sequence: CASSFGGGGYTF. In DNA form, the CDR3 reads TGTGCCAGCAGTTTTGGGGGAGGCGGCTACACCTTC.

The chain joins TRBV28 to TRBJ1-5, with D possibly matching TRBD1 (5 bases). With 2 bases removed from V and 7 bases from J, the gap between germline ends came to 15 bases. CDR1 MDHEN and CDR2 SYDVKM come from the germline V gene. There are 15 residues in the CDR3. In DNA, the CDR3 is TGTGCCAGCAGTTTAAGTCAGGGAGGCAGCCAGCCCCAGCATTTT. It encodes CASSLSQGGSQPQHF.

The chain is built from TRBV7-8 and TRBJ2-1; the match to TRBD2 covers 8 bases. V dropped 5 bases and J dropped 0; count of bases not matched to a gene: 12. The CDR3 sequence is 18 residues long. CDR1 and CDR2 from the germline V gene are SGHVS and FQNEAQ. CDR3 residues: CASSESRGGVSSYNEQFF. In DNA form, the CDR3 reads TGTGCCAGCAGCGAGAGCCGGGGGGGGGTATCCTCCTACAATGAGCAGTTCTTC. Together with reference TRBV7-8 and TRBJ2-1, the CDR3 gives the full variable domain: GAGVSQSPRYKVAKRGQDVALRCDPISGHVSLFWYQQALGQGPEFLTYFQNEAQLDKSGLPSDRFFAERPEGSVSTLKIQRTQQEDSAVYLCASSESRGGVSSYNEQFFGPGTRLTVL.

This chain uses TRBV6-5 with TRBJ1-4; D not certain. The germline V and J ends were trimmed by 0 bases and 10 bases, with 12 bases remaining between them. The germline V gene encodes CDR1 MNHEY and CDR2 SVGAGI. The length of the CDR3 is 14 residues. The CDR3 here is CASSYSPDAAKLFF. The CDR3 DNA follows: TGTGCCAGCAGTTACTCCCCGGATGCGGCAAAACTGTTTTTT.

CDR3 sequence: CASGLRTGATNEKLFF. The CDR3 DNA reads TGTGCTAGTGGTCTCCGGACAGGAGCAACTAATGAAAAACTGTTTTTT. The chain recombines TRBV12-5 with TRBJ1-4; 7 nucleotides line up with TRBD1. V gave up 5 bases and J gave up 0 bases; unmatched junction bases: 6. CDR3 size: 16 residues. The germline CDR1 and CDR2 sequences are LGHNT and FRNRAP.

The genes are TRBV11-3 and TRBJ2-7; 9 nucleotides align to TRBD1. Germline V gene data show CDR1 as SGHNT and CDR2 as YENEEA. The CDR3 sequence is 13 residues long. V shed 4 bases and J 2 bases; nucleotides not matched to a gene: 0. For the CDR3, the DNA is TGTGCCAGCAGCTGGGACAGGGCCTACGAGCAGTACTTC. Residues: CASSWDRAYEQYF.

This chain links TRBV19 with TRBJ2-2; D is perhaps TRBD1 (6 bases). The CDR3 is made up of 14 amino acids. Germline lookup yields CDR1 LNHDA and CDR2 SQIVND (reference sequence). The V end was cut by 5 bases, the J end by 6 bases, with 13 bases between. This chain's CDR3 is CASSLRQVSGELFF. CDR3 sequence (DNA): TGTGCCAGTAGTTTAAGACAGGTTTCCGGGGAGCTGTTTTTT.

A few counts support this clone. At the DNA level, this CDR3 is encoded by other sequences in the same sample as well. The CDR3 sequence is CASSQDRRGGRDTQYF. DNA for the CDR3: TGCGCCAGCAGCCAAGATCGGCGGGGGGGCCGGGATACGCAGTATTTT. This chain links TRBV4-3 with TRBJ2-3; 9 nucleotides match TRBD2. The CDR3 has 16 amino acids. After removal of 0 bases from V and 6 bases from J, the junction contained 7 bases not matched to a gene. Germline values: CDR1 LGHNA, CDR2 YSLEER.

The chain recombines TRBV7-3 with TRBJ2-5, with TRBD1 identical over 8 bases. The V segment lost 4 bases and the J segment 6 bases; nucleotides outside the gene matches: 4. The CDR3 consists of 13 residues. CDR1 and CDR2 (germline): SGHTA, FQGTGA. In DNA, the CDR3 is TGTGCCAGCAGCTCCGACAGGGGCCAGACCCAGTACTTC. Translating it yields CASSSDRGQTQYF.

The rearrangement links TRBV3-1 (or the pseudogene TRBV3-2) to TRBJ2-7; D might be TRBD2 (5 bases). The germline CDR1 and CDR2 sequences are LGHDT and YNNKEL (reference sequence). V was shortened by 1 base and J by 6 bases, with 13 bases between the two germline ends. The CDR3 extends over 14 amino acids. CDR3 amino acids: CASSQGPPGSEQYF. The CDR3 nucleotides read TGTGCCAGCAGCCAAGGTCCACCGGGATCCGAGCAGTACTTC.

The chain employs TRBV18 and TRBJ1-2; TRBD1 might be the D (5 bases). The V and J ends lost 6 bases and 6 bases respectively, with 17 bases between them. There are 14 residues in the CDR3. Germline values: CDR1 KGHSH, CDR2 LQKENI. The CDR3 DNA is TGTGCCAGCTCCCCCGACCCCGGGGGAAATGGCTACACCTTC. It codes for CASSPDPGGNGYTF.